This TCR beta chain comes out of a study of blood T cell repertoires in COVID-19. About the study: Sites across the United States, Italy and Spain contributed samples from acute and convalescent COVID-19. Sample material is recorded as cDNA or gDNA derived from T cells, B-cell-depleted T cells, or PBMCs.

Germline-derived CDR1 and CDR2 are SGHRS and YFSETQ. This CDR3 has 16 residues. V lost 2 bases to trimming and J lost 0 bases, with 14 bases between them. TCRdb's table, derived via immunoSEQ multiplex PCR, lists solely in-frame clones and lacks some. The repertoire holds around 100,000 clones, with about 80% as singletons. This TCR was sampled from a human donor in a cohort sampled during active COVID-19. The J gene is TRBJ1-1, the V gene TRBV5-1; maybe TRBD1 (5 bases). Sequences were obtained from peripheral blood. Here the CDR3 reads CASSFSPQGMNTEAFF. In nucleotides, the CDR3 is TGCGCCAGCAGCTTTTCTCCTCAGGGCATGAACACTGAAGCTTTCTTT. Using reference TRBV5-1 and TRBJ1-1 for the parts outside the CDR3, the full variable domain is KAGVTQTPRYLIKTRGQQVTLSCSPISGHRSVSWYQQTPGQGLQFLFEYFSETQRNKGNFPGRFSGRQFSNSRSEMNVSTLELGDSALYLCASSFSPQGMNTEAFFGQGTRLTVV.